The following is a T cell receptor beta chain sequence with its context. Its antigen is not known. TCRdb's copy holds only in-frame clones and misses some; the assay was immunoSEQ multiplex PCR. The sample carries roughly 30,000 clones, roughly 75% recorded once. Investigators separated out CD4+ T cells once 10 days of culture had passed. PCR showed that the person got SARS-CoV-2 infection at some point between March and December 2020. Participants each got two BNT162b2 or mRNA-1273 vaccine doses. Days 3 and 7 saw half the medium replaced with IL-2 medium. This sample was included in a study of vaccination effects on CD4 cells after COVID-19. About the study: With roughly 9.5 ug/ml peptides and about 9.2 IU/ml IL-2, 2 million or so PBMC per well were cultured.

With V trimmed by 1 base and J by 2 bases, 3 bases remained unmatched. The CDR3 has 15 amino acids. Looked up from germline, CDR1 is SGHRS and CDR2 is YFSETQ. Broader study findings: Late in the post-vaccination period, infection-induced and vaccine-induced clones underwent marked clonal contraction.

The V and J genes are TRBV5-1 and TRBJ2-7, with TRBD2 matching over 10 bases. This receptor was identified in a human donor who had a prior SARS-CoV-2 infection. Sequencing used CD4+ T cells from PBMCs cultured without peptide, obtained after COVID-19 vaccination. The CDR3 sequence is CASSLLLAGTYEQYF. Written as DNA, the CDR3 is TGCGCCAGCAGCTTGTTACTAGCGGGGACCTACGAGCAGTACTTC.